The 22 T cell receptor beta chains reported below all come from one sample, sequenced in a study of T cell changes during pregnancy in multiple sclerosis. The data were produced by immunoSEQ multiplex PCR, yet TCRdb's version contains in-frame clones alone and is incomplete. The repertoire consists of more than 30,000 clones, with roughly 87% occurring once and the leading ten covering around 9.8%. Material: CD8+ T cells from peripheral blood mononuclear cells, obtained in the first trimester of pregnancy. The receptors derive from a female donor with multiple sclerosis, enrolled in a pregnancy study.

The DNA of the CDR3 is TGTGCCACCAGCAGAGAGGGACAGGGTACCGGGGAGCTGTTTTTT. Translated: CATSREGQGTGELFF. The genes are TRBV15 and TRBJ2-2, with 9 bases lining up with TRBD1. Germline values: CDR1 LNHNV, CDR2 YYDKDF (reference sequence). The CDR3 has 15 residues. With 0 bases clipped from V and 5 bases from J, the junction kept 1 base outside the gene matches.

This chain joins TRBV13 and TRBJ1-6; 10 bases agree with TRBD1. Trimming at V came to 5 bases and at J to 8 bases, leaving 12 bases not matched to a gene. This CDR3 spans 17 amino acids. Per germline, CDR1 PRHDT and CDR2 FYEKMQ (reference sequence). CDR3 in amino acids: CASSITGTGDLDSPLHF. As DNA, the CDR3 is TGTGCCAGCAGCATAACCGGGACAGGGGATTTAGATTCACCCCTCCACTTT.

This clone was found once. The V call is TRBV5-1, the J call TRBJ2-7; 7 bases line up with TRBD2. V lost 0 bases and J lost 3; bases outside the gene matches: 6. This CDR3 comprises 15 residues. Germline lookup yields CDR1 SGHRS and CDR2 YFSETQ. The CDR3 DNA sequence: TGCGCCAGCAGCTTGGGGGACTATAGCAGCTACGAGCAGTACTTC. It is translated as CASSLGDYSSYEQYF.

The chain is built from TRBV7-8 and TRBJ2-7, with D unclear. The V gene lost 1 base and the J gene lost 3 bases, with 7 bases spanning the gap. This CDR3 comprises 13 residues. Germline CDR1 is SGHVS and CDR2 is FQNEAQ. As DNA, the CDR3 is TGTGCCAGCAGCTTAGGGGCCAGCTACGAGCAGTACTTC. This translates into CASSLGASYEQYF.

This chain joins TRBV15 and TRBJ2-5; 10 positions agree with TRBD2. With V trimmed by 6 bases and J by 1 base, 5 bases remained unmatched. The germline V gene has CDR1 LNHNV and CDR2 YYDKDF (reference sequence). This CDR3 region has 15 residues. CDR3 coding DNA: TGTGCCACCAGACGGTCTAGCGGGGGCCAAGAGACCCAGTACTTC. This encodes CATRRSSGGQETQYF.

In DNA, the CDR3 is TGTGCCAGCAGCTTAACCGGGACTACCTCCTACAATGAGCAGTTCTTC. It is translated as CASSLTGTTSYNEQFF. The chain combines TRBV7-9 with TRBJ2-1, with 7 positions matching TRBD2. This CDR3 region has 16 residues. Germline V gene lookup returns CDR1 SEHNR and CDR2 FQNEAQ (reference sequence). J gave up 0 bases and V 2 bases, and 4 bases lay outside the gene matches.

The V and J genes are TRBV9 and TRBJ2-5; tentative D call: TRBD1 (5 bases). CDR3 length: 13 amino acids. The germline gives CDR1 SGDLS, CDR2 YYNGEE. V lost 5 bases and J lost 1, with 9 bases in between. The CDR3 DNA reads TGTGCCAGCAGTACTGACAGCCAAGAGACCCAGTACTTC. Residues: CASSTDSQETQYF. Based on the CDR3 plus reference TRBV9 and TRBJ2-5, the full variable domain is DSGVTQTPKHLITATGQRVTLRCSPRSGDLSVYWYQQSLDQGLQFLIQYYNGEERAKGNILERFSAQQFPDLHSELNLSSLELGDSALYFCASSTDSQETQYFGPGTRLLVL.

This chain links TRBV4-2 with TRBJ1-6; a weak D match, TRBD1 (6 bases). The CDR3 consists of 16 residues. The V end was cut by 0 bases, the J end by 8 bases, with 14 bases between. Germline CDR1 reads LGHNA; CDR2 reads YNFKEQ. The CDR3 DNA reads TGTGCCAGCAGCCAAGATGGGGAAGGGGGTTATTCACCCCTCCACTTT. Translated, it gives CASSQDGEGGYSPLHF.

The chain carries TRBV7-9 and TRBJ1-5; 8 bases align to TRBD1. Germline lookup yields CDR1 SEHNR and CDR2 FQNEAQ (reference sequence). Trimming at V came to 5 bases and at J to 3 bases, leaving 6 bases not matched to a gene. There are 15 residues in the CDR3. The CDR3 nucleotides are TGTGCCAGCAGCGCCGGGACAGGCCCCAATCAGCCCCAGCATTTT. It encodes CASSAGTGPNQPQHF.

This clone is a singleton in its sample. The rearrangement uses TRBV6-4 and TRBJ2-1; TRBD2 matches 8 bases. Germline lookup yields CDR1 MRHNA and CDR2 SNTAGT. The V gene end was trimmed by 0 bases and the J gene end by 7 bases; junction bases not matched to a gene: 5. CDR3 length: 15 residues. DNA for the CDR3: TGTGCCAGCAGTGACTCGTTTAGCGGGACGAATGAGCAGTTCTTC. This gives the protein CASSDSFSGTNEQFF.

This chain links TRBV7-8 with TRBJ2-7, with 7 bases identical to TRBD1. The V and J ends lost 4 bases and 3 bases, in that order; junction bases with no gene match: 18. This CDR3 region has 18 residues. CDR1 is SGHVS, CDR2 FQNEAQ, per germline. The CDR3 DNA reads as TGTGCCAGCAGCTCCCCTCCGAGGGGGCCAATCATCTACTACGAGCAGTACTTC. Its protein product is CASSSPPRGPIIYYEQYF. Full variable domain (missing parts from reference TRBV7-8 and TRBJ2-7): GAGVSQSPRYKVAKRGQDVALRCDPISGHVSLFWYQQALGQGPEFLTYFQNEAQLDKSGLPSDRFFAERPEGSVSTLKIQRTQQEDSAVYLCASSSPPRGPIIYYEQYFGPGTRLTVT.

This chain links TRBV27 with TRBJ1-2, with 7 bases lining up with TRBD1. Germline assignment: CDR1 MNHEY and CDR2 SMNVEV (reference sequence). The CDR3 loop spans 12 amino acids. J gave up 6 bases and V 6 bases, and 4 bases lay outside the gene matches. CDR3 loop: CASSPDRNGYTF. The CDR3 coding sequence is TGTGCCAGCAGCCCGGACAGGAATGGCTACACCTTC.

The chain carries TRBV18 and TRBJ2-1; 15 nucleotides line up with TRBD2. Germline-derived CDR1 and CDR2 are KGHSH and LQKENI. V lost 3 bases to trimming and J lost 9 bases; unmatched junction nucleotides: 3. The CDR3 length is 15 residues. The CDR3 coding sequence is TGTGCCAGCTCACCGGGACTAGCGGGAGGTGGTGAGCAGTTCTTC. It yields the protein CASSPGLAGGGEQFF.

This chain uses TRBV4-1 with TRBJ2-7, with D tentatively TRBD2 (6 bases). The V end was cut by 0 bases, the J end by 5 bases, with 11 bases between. Germline V lookup: CDR1 MGHRA, CDR2 YSYEKL. This CDR3 has 14 residues. CDR3 loop: CASSQEGGVNEQYF. CDR3 DNA sequence: TGCGCCAGCAGCCAAGAAGGAGGGGTTAACGAGCAGTACTTC.

This chain links TRBV28 with TRBJ1-1; the D is unclear. V lost 1 base and J 4 bases, leaving 4 bases between the germline ends. The CDR3 loop spans 12 amino acids. Germline lookup yields CDR1 MDHEN and CDR2 SYDVKM. The CDR3 DNA reads as TGTGCCAGCAGTTTATCCCTCACTGAAGCTTTCTTT. Its translation: CASSLSLTEAFF.

The genes are TRBV5-8 and TRBJ2-2; D gene uncertain. Deletions cut 1 base from V and 2 bases from J, with 6 bases between. Germline V gene lookup returns CDR1 SGHTS and CDR2 YDEGEE. CDR3 length: 14 residues. The chain's CDR3 is CASSLNSNTGELFF. In nucleotides, the CDR3 is TGTGCCAGCAGCTTGAACAGTAACACCGGGGAGCTGTTTTTT.

The count of this clone is one. The J gene is TRBJ1-1, the V gene TRBV27, with a weak D call TRBD1 (6 bases). The germline V and J ends were trimmed by 2 bases and 4 bases, with 14 bases remaining between them. The CDR3 is made up of 15 amino acids. Germline CDR1 reads MNHEY; CDR2 reads SMNVEV (reference sequence). The CDR3 coding sequence is TGTGCCAGCAGTTTACTAGGGGCAGGGGCCACTGAAGCTTTCTTT. As protein: CASSLLGAGATEAFF.

The genes are TRBV2 and TRBJ2-1, with 8 bases fitting TRBD2. Germline trimming cut 7 bases from V and 4 bases from J; bases unmatched to any gene: 9. Germline CDR1 reads SNHLY; CDR2 reads FYNNEI. The CDR3 spans 15 residues. CDR3 region: CASIGAGEGYNEQFF. The CDR3 DNA follows: TGTGCCAGCATTGGAGCGGGAGAAGGTTACAATGAGCAGTTCTTC.

The chain couples TRBV4-1 to TRBJ2-7; 11 nucleotides align to TRBD2. J gave up 4 bases and V 2 bases, and 4 bases lay outside the gene matches. Germline loops: CDR1 MGHRA, CDR2 YSYEKL. The length of the CDR3 is 15 residues. CDR3: CASSQRGTSGYEQYF. CDR3 nucleotides: TGCGCCAGCAGCCAAAGAGGGACTAGCGGATACGAGCAGTACTTC.

This clone was recorded once. The chain joins TRBV10-1 to TRBJ2-3, with D perhaps TRBD2 (7 bases). V lost 4 bases and J lost 4, with 15 bases in between. Germline assignment: CDR1 WNHNN and CDR2 SYGVQD (reference sequence). The CDR3 loop spans 15 amino acids. CDR3 region: CASSGGGGAADTQYF. The CDR3 coding sequence is TGCGCCAGCAGTGGTGGAGGGGGGGCAGCAGATACGCAGTATTTT.

V and J are TRBV7-9 and TRBJ1-1, with D hard to call. V gave up 3 bases and J gave up 10 bases, with 12 bases separating them. This CDR3 is 12 amino acids long. Germline CDR1 is SEHNR and CDR2 is FQNEAQ (reference sequence). The CDR3 loop is CASSFITSGAFF. CDR3 DNA sequence: TGTGCCAGCAGCTTCATTACCTCGGGAGCTTTCTTT.

The chain employs TRBV2 and TRBJ2-7; possibly TRBD2 for D (5 bases). Germline loops: CDR1 SNHLY, CDR2 FYNNEI. The CDR3 loop spans 15 amino acids. The ends were cut back, 0 bases at V and 5 bases at J, with 14 bases in the middle. This CDR3 reads CASSEALGEFDEQYF. The CDR3 nucleotides read TGTGCCAGCAGTGAAGCGCTCGGGGAATTCGACGAGCAGTACTTC.